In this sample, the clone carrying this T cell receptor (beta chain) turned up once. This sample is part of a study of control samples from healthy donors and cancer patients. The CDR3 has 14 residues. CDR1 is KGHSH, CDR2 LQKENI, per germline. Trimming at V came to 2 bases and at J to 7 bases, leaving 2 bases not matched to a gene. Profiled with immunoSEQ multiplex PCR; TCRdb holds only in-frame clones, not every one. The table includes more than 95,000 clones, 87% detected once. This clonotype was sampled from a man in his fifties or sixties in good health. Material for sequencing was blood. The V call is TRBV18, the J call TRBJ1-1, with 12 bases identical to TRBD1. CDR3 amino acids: CASSPGTGGLEAFF. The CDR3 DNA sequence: TGTGCCAGCTCACCAGGGACAGGGGGCCTTGAAGCTTTCTTT.